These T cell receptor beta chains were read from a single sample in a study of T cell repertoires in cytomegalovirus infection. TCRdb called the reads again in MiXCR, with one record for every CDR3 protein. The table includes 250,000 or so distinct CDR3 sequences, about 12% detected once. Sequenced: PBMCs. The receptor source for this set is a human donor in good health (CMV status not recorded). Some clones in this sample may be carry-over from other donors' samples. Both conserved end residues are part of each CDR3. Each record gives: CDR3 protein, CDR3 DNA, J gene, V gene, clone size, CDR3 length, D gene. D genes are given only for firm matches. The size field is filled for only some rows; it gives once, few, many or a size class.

cdr3_aa: CATSRDLYEQFF
cdr3_nt: TGTGCCACCAGCAGAGATCTCTATGAGCAGTTCTTC
j_call: TRBJ2-1
v_call: TRBV15
clone_size: many
cdr3_length: 12
d_call: .

cdr3_aa: CASSQDWRVTPEAFF
cdr3_nt: TGTGCCAGCAGCCAAGATTGGCGGGTAACCCCTGAAGCTTTCTTT
j_call: TRBJ1-1
v_call: TRBV4-2
clone_size: many
cdr3_length: 15
d_call: .

cdr3_aa: CASSLVGLADTDTQYF
cdr3_nt: TGTGCCAGCAGCTTGGTTGGACTAGCGGACACAGATACGCAGTATTTT
j_call: TRBJ2-3
v_call: TRBV5-4
clone_size: .
cdr3_length: 16
d_call: TRBD2

cdr3_aa: CASSLGPANTGELFF
cdr3_nt: TGTGCCAGCAGCTTAGGCCCTGCGAACACCGGGGAGCTGTTTTTT
j_call: TRBJ2-2
v_call: TRBV7-2
clone_size: medium-sized
cdr3_length: 15
d_call: .

cdr3_aa: CASSLALGGGLYEQYF
cdr3_nt: TGTGCCAGCAGCTTAGCGCTTGGGGGGGGGCTCTACGAGCAGTACTTC
j_call: TRBJ2-7
v_call: TRBV7-2
clone_size: many
cdr3_length: 16
d_call: .

cdr3_aa: CASTLDSATNEKLFF
cdr3_nt: TGTGCCAGCACCCTCGACAGTGCAACTAATGAAAAACTGTTTTTT
j_call: TRBJ1-4
v_call: TRBV2
clone_size: .
cdr3_length: 15
d_call: .

cdr3_aa: CASSQEFRTYTDTQYF
cdr3_nt: TGCGCCAGCAGCCAAGAGTTCCGCACGTACACAGATACGCAGTATTTT
j_call: TRBJ2-3
v_call: TRBV4-3
clone_size: many
cdr3_length: 16
d_call: .

cdr3_aa: CASSPKQRAISGANVLTF
cdr3_nt: TGTGCCAGCAGTCCCAAGCAGCGGGCCATCTCTGGGGCCAACGTCCTGACTTTC
j_call: TRBJ2-6
v_call: TRBV6-4
clone_size: few
cdr3_length: 18
d_call: .

cdr3_aa: CASRSPGTGGGNQPQHF
cdr3_nt: TGTGCCAGTAGAAGCCCCGGGACAGGGGGAGGAAATCAGCCCCAGCATTTT
j_call: TRBJ1-5
v_call: TRBV19
clone_size: many
cdr3_length: 17
d_call: TRBD1

cdr3_aa: CSARESANTGELFF
cdr3_nt: TGCAGTGCTAGGGAGAGCGCGAACACCGGGGAGCTGTTTTTT
j_call: TRBJ2-2
v_call: TRBV20-1
clone_size: .
cdr3_length: 14
d_call: .

cdr3_aa: CASSLGRINEQFF
cdr3_nt: TGTGCCAGCAGCTTAGGACGGATCAATGAGCAGTTCTTC
j_call: TRBJ2-1
v_call: TRBV7-2
clone_size: many
cdr3_length: 13
d_call: .

cdr3_aa: CASSRESREQFF
cdr3_nt: TGTGCCAGCAGCCGGGAATCCCGGGAGCAGTTCTTC
j_call: TRBJ2-1
v_call: TRBV3-1
clone_size: .
cdr3_length: 12
d_call: .

cdr3_aa: CSARSGGLGTDTQYF
cdr3_nt: TGCAGTGCTAGATCTGGCGGTCTGGGCACAGATACGCAGTATTTT
j_call: TRBJ2-3
v_call: TRBV20-1
clone_size: .
cdr3_length: 15
d_call: .

cdr3_aa: CASSTHRGLNTEAFF
cdr3_nt: TGTGCCAGCAGCACACACAGGGGCCTTAACACTGAAGCTTTCTTT
j_call: TRBJ1-1
v_call: TRBV11-3
clone_size: many
cdr3_length: 15
d_call: TRBD1

cdr3_aa: CASSPHDTGTGDNEQFF
cdr3_nt: TGTGCCAGCAGCCCCCACGATACCGGGACAGGGGACAATGAGCAGTTCTTC
j_call: TRBJ2-1
v_call: TRBV7-2
clone_size: many
cdr3_length: 17
d_call: TRBD1

cdr3_aa: CASSIGADSALHF
cdr3_nt: TGTGCCAGTAGTATAGGAGCAGATTCAGCCCTCCACTTT
j_call: TRBJ1-6
v_call: TRBV19
clone_size: .
cdr3_length: 13
d_call: .

cdr3_aa: CATRSYNEQFF
cdr3_nt: TGTGCCACCCGCTCCTACAATGAGCAGTTCTTC
j_call: TRBJ2-1
v_call: TRBV7-2
clone_size: many
cdr3_length: 11
d_call: .

cdr3_aa: CASSRSSGGAREQYF
cdr3_nt: TGTGCCAGCAGCAGGTCTAGCGGGGGGGCGAGGGAGCAGTACTTC
j_call: TRBJ2-7
v_call: TRBV27
clone_size: .
cdr3_length: 15
d_call: TRBD2

cdr3_aa: CASSAGTSTIDGEQFF
cdr3_nt: TGTGCCAGCTCCGCCGGGACTAGCACTATTGACGGTGAGCAGTTCTTC
j_call: TRBJ2-1
v_call: TRBV18
clone_size: .
cdr3_length: 16
d_call: TRBD2

cdr3_aa: CASSRRLTGPATNEKLFF
cdr3_nt: TGTGCCAGCAGCCGCCGCTTAACGGGGCCCGCAACTAATGAAAAACTGTTTTTT
j_call: TRBJ1-4
v_call: TRBV14
clone_size: many
cdr3_length: 18
d_call: .

cdr3_aa: CASSQELTSGNGGELFF
cdr3_nt: TGCGCCAGCAGCCAAGAACTGACTAGCGGGAATGGCGGGGAGCTGTTTTTT
j_call: TRBJ2-2
v_call: TRBV4-3
clone_size: .
cdr3_length: 17
d_call: TRBD2

cdr3_aa: CASSSSPGLAGEREFF
cdr3_nt: TGTGCCAGCAGCTCGAGCCCGGGACTAGCGGGAGAGAGAGAGTTCTTC
j_call: TRBJ2-1
v_call: TRBV11-2
clone_size: many
cdr3_length: 16
d_call: TRBD2

cdr3_aa: CASSKGQATYGYTF
cdr3_nt: TGTGCCAGCAGCAAAGGACAGGCGACCTATGGCTACACCTTC
j_call: TRBJ1-2
v_call: TRBV7-2
clone_size: many
cdr3_length: 14
d_call: TRBD1

cdr3_aa: CASSRTGGGNQPQHF
cdr3_nt: TGTGCCAGCAGCAGGACAGGGGGCGGCAATCAGCCCCAGCATTTT
j_call: TRBJ1-5
v_call: TRBV5-4
clone_size: .
cdr3_length: 15
d_call: TRBD1

cdr3_aa: CASSLAVAEGADTQYF
cdr3_nt: TGTGCCAGCAGCTTAGCGGTCGCCGAAGGGGCGGATACGCAGTATTTT
j_call: TRBJ2-3
v_call: TRBV7-2
clone_size: many
cdr3_length: 16
d_call: .

cdr3_aa: CSVATSNTGELFF
cdr3_nt: TGCAGCGTTGCTACGTCGAACACCGGGGAGCTGTTTTTT
j_call: TRBJ2-2
v_call: TRBV29-1
clone_size: .
cdr3_length: 13
d_call: .

cdr3_aa: CASSPDRGPGEQYF
cdr3_nt: TGTGCCAGCAGCCCAGACAGGGGGCCAGGCGAGCAGTACTTC
j_call: TRBJ2-7
v_call: TRBV7-8
clone_size: many
cdr3_length: 14
d_call: TRBD1

cdr3_aa: CASRDRPRGETQYF
cdr3_nt: TGTGCCAGCAGAGACAGGCCACGGGGGGAGACCCAGTACTTC
j_call: TRBJ2-5
v_call: TRBV2
clone_size: many
cdr3_length: 14
d_call: .

cdr3_aa: CASSRGDRTRNQPQHF
cdr3_nt: TGTGCCAGTAGTCGGGGGGACCGAACCCGCAATCAGCCCCAGCATTTT
j_call: TRBJ1-5
v_call: TRBV19
clone_size: few
cdr3_length: 16
d_call: .

cdr3_aa: CSVPGQGTYEQYF
cdr3_nt: TGCAGCGTCCCGGGACAGGGAACCTACGAGCAGTACTTC
j_call: TRBJ2-7
v_call: TRBV29-1
clone_size: many
cdr3_length: 13
d_call: TRBD1

cdr3_aa: CASSERTHNEQFF
cdr3_nt: TGTGCCAGCAGTGAACGGACACACAATGAGCAGTTCTTC
j_call: TRBJ2-1
v_call: TRBV6-1
clone_size: .
cdr3_length: 13
d_call: .

cdr3_aa: CASSPQGRSYNEQFF
cdr3_nt: TGTGCCAGTAGTCCCCAGGGCCGCTCCTACAATGAGCAGTTCTTC
j_call: TRBJ2-1
v_call: TRBV19
clone_size: many
cdr3_length: 15
d_call: .

cdr3_aa: CASSHLAGAPETQYF
cdr3_nt: TGTGCCAGCAGTCATCTAGCGGGTGCTCCGGAGACCCAGTACTTC
j_call: TRBJ2-5
v_call: TRBV12-3/TRBV12-4
clone_size: many
cdr3_length: 15
d_call: TRBD2

cdr3_aa: CASSPGAGTGYGYTF
cdr3_nt: TGTGCCAGCAGCCCAGGAGCCGGGACAGGGTACGGCTACACCTTC
j_call: TRBJ1-2
v_call: TRBV4-2
clone_size: .
cdr3_length: 15
d_call: TRBD1

cdr3_aa: CASSFELAVAKNIQYF
cdr3_nt: TGTGCCAGCAGCTTCGAACTAGCGGTAGCCAAAAACATTCAGTACTTC
j_call: TRBJ2-4
v_call: TRBV7-2
clone_size: many
cdr3_length: 16
d_call: TRBD2

cdr3_aa: CATRLTSGNTIYF
cdr3_nt: TGTGCCACCAGACTTACCTCTGGAAACACCATATATTTT
j_call: TRBJ1-3
v_call: TRBV19
clone_size: .
cdr3_length: 13
d_call: .

cdr3_aa: CASSRTPGGSQPQHF
cdr3_nt: TGTGCCAGCAGCCGAACCCCGGGAGGAAGTCAGCCCCAGCATTTT
j_call: TRBJ1-5
v_call: TRBV27
clone_size: many
cdr3_length: 15
d_call: .

cdr3_aa: CASSPNPGAETQYF
cdr3_nt: TGTGCCAGCAGCCCTAACCCCGGTGCAGAGACCCAGTACTTC
j_call: TRBJ2-5
v_call: TRBV7-2
clone_size: many
cdr3_length: 14
d_call: .

cdr3_aa: CTSNRDGGYTF
cdr3_nt: TGTACCAGTAACAGGGACGGTGGCTACACCTTC
j_call: TRBJ1-2
v_call: TRBV19
clone_size: .
cdr3_length: 11
d_call: .

cdr3_aa: CSVRASPNQPQHF
cdr3_nt: TGCAGCGTCCGGGCCAGTCCAAATCAGCCCCAGCATTTT
j_call: TRBJ1-5
v_call: TRBV29-1
clone_size: .
cdr3_length: 13
d_call: .

cdr3_aa: CASSPSAGGPETQYF
cdr3_nt: TGTGCCAGCAGTCCCTCAGCGGGAGGGCCAGAGACCCAGTACTTC
j_call: TRBJ2-5
v_call: TRBV6-5
clone_size: .
cdr3_length: 15
d_call: TRBD2

cdr3_aa: CASSTQVSYEQYF
cdr3_nt: TGCGCCAGCAGCACACAGGTCTCCTACGAGCAGTACTTC
j_call: TRBJ2-7
v_call: TRBV5-1
clone_size: few
cdr3_length: 13
d_call: .

cdr3_aa: CASSLRQVGANVLTF
cdr3_nt: TGTGCCAGCAGCTTACGACAGGTTGGGGCCAACGTCCTGACTTTC
j_call: TRBJ2-6
v_call: TRBV7-2
clone_size: many
cdr3_length: 15
d_call: .

cdr3_aa: CASSFGPNEQFF
cdr3_nt: TGTGCCAGCAGTTTTGGTCCGAATGAGCAGTTCTTC
j_call: TRBJ2-1
v_call: TRBV28
clone_size: many
cdr3_length: 12
d_call: .

cdr3_aa: CASSWAAAQGTQYF
cdr3_nt: TGTGCCAGCAGCTGGGCGGCGGCCCAAGGGACCCAGTACTTC
j_call: TRBJ2-5
v_call: TRBV7-9
clone_size: many
cdr3_length: 14
d_call: .

cdr3_aa: CASSKSSFNQPQHF
cdr3_nt: TGTGCCAGCAGTAAATCGTCCTTCAATCAGCCCCAGCATTTT
j_call: TRBJ1-5
v_call: TRBV6-6
clone_size: .
cdr3_length: 14
d_call: .

cdr3_aa: CSARSWGSTDTQYF
cdr3_nt: TGCAGTGCTAGAAGCTGGGGGAGCACAGATACGCAGTATTTT
j_call: TRBJ2-3
v_call: TRBV20-1
clone_size: few
cdr3_length: 14
d_call: .

cdr3_aa: CASSRLAGGSEQYF
cdr3_nt: TGTGCCAGCAGCAGACTAGCGGGAGGTAGCGAGCAGTACTTC
j_call: TRBJ2-7
v_call: TRBV11-3
clone_size: many
cdr3_length: 14
d_call: TRBD2

cdr3_aa: CAISPGQGGEQFF
cdr3_nt: TGTGCCATCAGTCCGGGACAGGGAGGTGAGCAGTTCTTC
j_call: TRBJ2-1
v_call: TRBV10-3
clone_size: many
cdr3_length: 13
d_call: TRBD1

cdr3_aa: CSAPDTRWETQYF
cdr3_nt: TGCAGTGCCCCTGATACGCGGTGGGAGACCCAGTACTTC
j_call: TRBJ2-5
v_call: TRBV20-1
clone_size: few
cdr3_length: 13
d_call: .

cdr3_aa: CASSPSGRQETQYF
cdr3_nt: TGTGCCAGCAGTCCCAGCGGGAGGCAAGAGACCCAGTACTTC
j_call: TRBJ2-5
v_call: TRBV12-3/TRBV12-4
clone_size: few
cdr3_length: 14
d_call: TRBD2